The 26 T cell receptor beta chains given below trace back to one sample, sequenced in a study of blood T cell repertoires in COVID-19. Generated by immunoSEQ multiplex PCR, the TCRdb table keeps only in-frame clones and is missing some. The sample carries 100,000 to 150,000 clones, about four fifths recorded once. Sample: peripheral blood. These TCRs come from a man aged 25-45 years with COVID-19, enrolled during active disease.

The chain links TRBV7-9 to TRBJ2-7, with 7 bases aligning to TRBD1. Germline CDR1 reads SEHNR; CDR2 reads FQNEAQ (reference sequence). This CDR3 comprises 16 residues. V trimming: 5 bases; J trimming: 4 bases; junction bases outside the gene matches: 14. The CDR3 region has the DNA TGTGCCAGCAGCACAACACGGACAGGCAATTTTTACGAGCAGTACTTC. Protein product: CASSTTRTGNFYEQYF. The full variable domain, in which reference TRBV7-9 and TRBJ2-7 provide the parts outside the CDR3, is DTGVSQNPRHKITKRGQNVTFRCDPISEHNRLYWYRQTLGQGPEFLTYFQNEAQLEKSRLLSDRFSAERPKGSFSTLEIQRTEQGDSAMYLCASSTTRTGNFYEQYFGPGTRLTVT.

The chain joins TRBV7-8 to TRBJ1-5, with 7 bases lining up with TRBD1. V gave up 4 bases and J gave up 4 bases; unmatched junction bases: 13. From germline, CDR1 is SGHVS and CDR2 FQNEAQ. The CDR3 runs to 17 residues. The CDR3 sequence is CASSSNDRALINQPQHF. In nucleotides, the CDR3 is TGTGCCAGCAGCTCAAACGACAGGGCCCTAATTAATCAGCCCCAGCATTTT.

The chain employs TRBV30 and TRBJ2-5, with 11 bases that match TRBD1. Trimming cost V 0 bases and J 7 bases; bases outside gene matches: 7. The germline V gene encodes CDR1 GTSNPN and CDR2 SVGIG (reference sequence). The CDR3 loop spans 15 amino acids. The CDR3 loop is CAWSVGQGARGTQYF. DNA for the CDR3: TGTGCCTGGAGTGTAGGACAGGGGGCTAGGGGGACCCAGTACTTC.

Only one count was recorded for this clone. The genes are TRBV11-1 and TRBJ2-7; D remains ambiguous. Trimming took off 2 bases at V and 5 bases at J, with 13 bases between the two ends. The CDR3 consists of 14 residues. The germline CDR1 and CDR2 sequences are SGHAT and FQDESV (reference sequence). As DNA, the CDR3 is TGTGCCAGCAGCTTAAGTATGGGCCAGAACGAGCAGTACTTC. Translation gives CASSLSMGQNEQYF. The variable domain in full, completed from reference TRBV11-1 and TRBJ2-7, reads EAEVAQSPRYKITEKSQAVAFWCDPISGHATLYWYRQILGQGPELLVQFQDESVVDDSQLPKDRFSAERLKGVDSTLKIQPAELGDSAMYLCASSLSMGQNEQYFGPGTRLTVT.

The rearrangement links TRBV6-5 to TRBJ1-2; tentative D call: TRBD1 (5 bases). V was cut by 6 bases and J by 4 bases, with 9 bases left in between. The CDR3 totals 12 residues. CDR1 and CDR2 from the germline V gene are MNHEY and SVGAGI. DNA of the CDR3: TGTGCCAGCAGACGGGGGGTCTATGGCTACACCTTC. Translated, it gives CASRRGVYGYTF.

The gene calls are TRBV7-9 and TRBJ1-1; TRBD1 matches at 9 bases. CDR1 SEHNR and CDR2 FQNEAQ come from the germline V gene (reference sequence). Trimming removed 4 bases from V and 1 base from J; junction bases left unmatched: 7. The CDR3 runs 16 residues. The CDR3 nucleotides are TGTGCCAGCAGCTCCTCCGGGACAGGGCGGAACACTGAAGCTTTCTTT. Translation gives CASSSSGTGRNTEAFF. The full variable domain, with the rest looked up from reference TRBV7-9 and TRBJ1-1, is DTGVSQNPRHKITKRGQNVTFRCDPISEHNRLYWYRQTLGQGPEFLTYFQNEAQLEKSRLLSDRFSAERPKGSFSTLEIQRTEQGDSAMYLCASSSSGTGRNTEAFFGQGTRLTVV.

J is TRBJ2-2 and V is TRBV25-1; no reliable D call. V was trimmed by 1 base and J by 5 bases, leaving 5 bases between them. CDR3 size: 13 residues. Germline V gives CDR1 MGHDK, CDR2 SYGVNS. CDR3 residues: CASSESETGELFF. The CDR3 region has the DNA TGTGCCAGCAGTGAATCCGAGACCGGGGAGCTGTTTTTT.

This clone turned up a few times. The chain carries TRBV5-5 and TRBJ2-5, with TRBD2 matching 10 bases. The CDR3 is 16 amino acids. With V trimmed by 5 bases and J by 5 bases, 12 bases remained unmatched. Germline V gene sequence: CDR1 SGHKS, CDR2 YYEKEE (reference sequence). CDR3: CASRTSLAGLGETQYF. Written as DNA, the CDR3 is TGTGCCAGCAGGACTTCACTAGCGGGATTGGGTGAGACCCAGTACTTC.

CDR3 sequence reads: CASSLTLQETQYF. DNA for the CDR3: TGTGCCAGCAGCCTGACACTCCAAGAGACCCAGTACTTC. The J gene is TRBJ2-5, the V gene TRBV6-6; D unresolved. Germline V gives CDR1 MNHNY, CDR2 SVGAGI (reference sequence). This CDR3 is 13 amino acids long. Deletions cut 6 bases from V and 1 base from J, with 9 bases between.

The chain employs TRBV9 and TRBJ1-1; 9 nucleotides line up with TRBD1. Germline CDR1 is SGDLS and CDR2 is YYNGEE. J was trimmed by 6 bases and V by 3 bases; bases with no gene match: 9. There are 15 residues in the CDR3. The CDR3 region is CASSAFDRGSSEAFF. The CDR3 nucleotides read TGTGCCAGCAGCGCCTTCGACAGGGGGTCCTCTGAAGCTTTCTTT.

The V call is TRBV2, the J call TRBJ1-5, with D possibly TRBD1 on 5 matching bases. The ends were cut back, 8 bases at V and 1 base at J, with 12 bases in the middle. This CDR3 spans 14 amino acids. Germline V gene lookup returns CDR1 SNHLY and CDR2 FYNNEI. The CDR3 region has the DNA TGTGCCAGCGGAAGGGGCGTAAGCAATCAGCCCCAGCATTTT. As protein: CASGRGVSNQPQHF.

The J gene is TRBJ2-2, the V gene TRBV19; D unresolved. V dropped 7 bases and J dropped 6 bases, with 9 bases sitting between them. The V gene's germline CDR1 is LNHDA and CDR2 SQIVND (reference sequence). This CDR3 region has 12 residues. The CDR3 protein is CASIRWPGELFF. In DNA form, the CDR3 reads TGTGCCAGTATCAGGTGGCCCGGGGAGCTGTTTTTT.

The chain has TRBV6-5 and TRBJ2-1; possible D gene TRBD2, 6 bases. CDR1 MNHEY and CDR2 SVGAGI come from the germline V gene. The V and J ends lost 7 bases and 5 bases respectively, with 15 bases between them. There are 14 residues in the CDR3. This CDR3 is CASTRGSGHNEQFF. CDR3 nucleotide sequence: TGTGCCAGCACCCGGGGGTCGGGCCACAATGAGCAGTTCTTC.

The V call is TRBV28, the J call TRBJ1-3, with TRBD1 matching over 8 bases. The CDR3 runs 14 residues. V gave up 6 bases and J gave up 2 bases; unmatched junction bases: 3. From germline, CDR1 is MDHEN and CDR2 SYDVKM. The CDR3 nucleotides read TGTGCCAGCAGGGAACAGGGGGCTGGAAACACCATATATTTT. Amino acid sequence: CASREQGAGNTIYF.

CDR3 sequence: CASSTDSLGNSPLHF. The CDR3 DNA sequence: TGTGCCAGTAGTACCGACAGCCTGGGGAATTCACCCCTCCACTTT. V usage is TRBV19 and J usage is TRBJ1-6; tentative D call: TRBD1 (5 bases). This CDR3 region has 15 residues. Trimming left V 4 bases short and J 7 bases short, with 14 bases between. From germline, CDR1 is LNHDA and CDR2 SQIVND (reference sequence).

The rearrangement joins TRBV11-3 to TRBJ1-1, with D uncertain. This CDR3 is 13 amino acids long. Germline V CDR1 and CDR2: SGHNT, YENEEA. Trimming shortened V by 1 base and J by 2 bases, and 5 bases separated the two germline ends. The CDR3 nucleotides read TGTGCCAGCAGCTTAGGGGCTAACACTGAAGCTTTCTTT. Translation: CASSLGANTEAFF.

The CDR3 region has the DNA TGTGCCTGGAGTGGACTAGCGGGAGTGGGCGAGCAGTACTTC. It codes for CAWSGLAGVGEQYF. The chain carries TRBV30 and TRBJ2-7, with 12 bases fitting TRBD2. Looked up from germline, CDR1 is GTSNPN and CDR2 is SVGIG (reference sequence). The CDR3 extends over 14 amino acids. V trimming: 1 base; J trimming: 6 bases; junction bases outside the gene matches: 4. The full variable domain, completed using reference TRBV30 and TRBJ2-7, is SQTIHQWPATLVQPVGSPLSLECTVEGTSNPNLYWYRQAAGRGLQLLFYSVGIGQISSEVPQNLSASRPQDRQFILSSKKLLLSDSGFYLCAWSGLAGVGEQYFGPGTRLTVT.

The chain employs TRBV28 and TRBJ1-1, with D perhaps TRBD1 (6 bases). V lost 3 bases and J 3 bases, leaving 11 bases between the germline ends. CDR3 length: 14 residues. Germline V gene lookup returns CDR1 MDHEN and CDR2 SYDVKM. CDR3 residues: CASSFYPGDTEAFF. The CDR3 DNA sequence: TGTGCCAGCAGTTTCTATCCAGGGGACACTGAAGCTTTCTTT.

This clone turned up a few times. The V and J genes are TRBV11-2 and TRBJ2-7, with TRBD2 matching 7 bases. From germline, CDR1 is SGHAT and CDR2 FQNNGV. This CDR3 spans 15 amino acids. Germline trimming cut 1 base from V and 1 base from J; bases unmatched to any gene: 4. The chain's CDR3 is CASSLGLAISYEQYF. The CDR3 DNA follows: TGTGCCAGCAGCTTAGGACTAGCTATATCCTACGAGCAGTACTTC.

This chain links TRBV9 with TRBJ2-7; D gene uncertain. The CDR3 loop spans 8 amino acids. Germline V CDR1 and CDR2: SGDLS, YYNGEE. In DNA, the CDR3 is TGTGCCAGCACCGCAGGTGGGGTC. Translated: CASTAGGV.

V and J are TRBV28 and TRBJ2-7, with a possible D match to TRBD2 (5 bases). The CDR3 has 15 residues. CDR1 and CDR2 (germline): MDHEN, SYDVKM. Trimming cost V 4 bases and J 2 bases, with 15 bases left between them. The chain's CDR3 is CASSSPGPGTYEQYF. The CDR3 coding sequence is TGTGCCAGCAGTTCCCCCGGGCCCGGGACCTACGAGCAGTACTTC.

DNA of the CDR3: TGTGCCAGCAGTGAATATCAGGGGCTAGGGGAAAAACTGTTTTTT. Protein: CASSEYQGLGEKLFF. J is TRBJ1-4 and V is TRBV25-1, with a weak D call TRBD1 (6 bases). The CDR3 has 15 amino acids. V was clipped by 0 bases and J by 8 bases, with 13 bases between them. Germline-derived CDR1 and CDR2 are MGHDK and SYGVNS. The variable domain in full, completed from reference TRBV25-1 and TRBJ1-4, reads EADIYQTPRYLVIGTGKKITLECSQTMGHDKMYWYQQDPGMELHLIHYSYGVNSTEKGDLSSESTVSRIRTEHFPLTLESARPSHTSQYLCASSEYQGLGEKLFFGSGTQLSVL.

The chain uses TRBV5-1 and TRBJ1-2; a weak D match, TRBD1 (6 bases). This CDR3 is built from 16 residues. Trimming cost V 3 bases and J 8 bases, with 23 bases left between them. Per germline, CDR1 SGHRS and CDR2 YFSETQ. In nucleotides, the CDR3 is TGCGCCAGCAGCTGGGGGCGGGGGTCTCTACGTGAAGGCTACACCTTC. Translated, it gives CASSWGRGSLREGYTF.

This clone showed up just a few times. V gene TRBV11-3 combines with J gene TRBJ2-5, with D unclear. In germline, CDR1 is SGHNT, CDR2 YENEEA. This CDR3 contains 12 residues. With 5 bases removed from V and 2 bases from J, the gap between germline ends came to 6 bases. The DNA of the CDR3 is TGTGCCAGCAGCCAGACTCAAGAGACCCAGTACTTC. Its protein is CASSQTQETQYF. Full variable domain (missing parts from reference TRBV11-3 and TRBJ2-5): EAGVVQSPRYKIIEKKQPVAFWCNPISGHNTLYWYLQNLGQGPELLIRYENEEAVDDSQLPKDRFSAERLKGVDSTLKIQPAELGDSAVYLCASSQTQETQYFGPGTRLLVL.

The rearrangement joins TRBV14 to TRBJ2-1, with D tentatively TRBD1 (6 bases). Deletions cut 2 bases from V and 1 base from J, with 18 bases between. The V gene's germline CDR1 is SGHDN and CDR2 FVKESK. The CDR3 length is 18 residues. CDR3 sequence (DNA): TGTGCCAGCAGCCAATTTTTAAGCAGGGGTGGGTCCTACAATGAGCAGTTCTTC. It encodes CASSQFLSRGGSYNEQFF.

The chain employs TRBV27 and TRBJ1-4; TRBD1 agrees at 9 bases. In germline, CDR1 is MNHEY, CDR2 SMNVEV (reference sequence). This CDR3 has 14 amino acids. With 3 bases clipped from V and 8 bases from J, the junction kept 4 bases outside the gene matches. The CDR3 loop reads CASSFGQGREKLFF. CDR3 DNA: TGTGCCAGCAGTTTTGGACAGGGGCGGGAAAAACTGTTTTTT.